This section outlines one TCR beta chain sequence together with its context. Its specificity is unknown. Profiles of TCR beta VDJ and CDR3 were generated from a genomic DNA template. TCRdb re-analysed the reads in MiXCR, keeping a single row per CDR3 protein. The sample includes 180,000 or so distinct CDR3 sequences, under 55% seen only once; the top ten take 1.1%. V lost 7 bases and J lost 0, with 13 bases in between. Germline assignment: CDR1 SNHLY and CDR2 FYNNEI. The CDR3 runs 15 residues. The data belong to a study of CD8+CD57+ T cells in acquired aplastic anemia. Study conclusions and caveats: A significant difference in CD8+ Simpson's diversity between patients and controls was not found. Approximately 29 was the count of CD8+ CDR3 sequences that patients shared with controls.

The authors sequenced patients whose flow cytometry had shown CD8+CD57+ cell expansion. Sampling of blood occurred while the patients had still received no therapy. The chain links TRBV2 to TRBJ2-1; D remains ambiguous. The source material was sorted CD4+, CD8+, or CD8+CD57+ T cells (not recorded which) from PBMCs. The TCR was taken from a human donor with aplastic anemia. The CDR3 DNA follows: TGTGCCAGCAATTCGCGGTCCAGCTCCTACAATGAGCAGTTCTTC. It specifies CASNSRSSSYNEQFF. Full variable domain (outside the CDR3, taken from reference TRBV2 and TRBJ2-1): EPEVTQTPSHQVTQMGQEVILRCVPISNHLYFYWYRQILGQKVEFLVSFYNNEISEKSEIFDDQFSVERPDGSNFTLKIRSTKLEDSAMYFCASNSRSSSYNEQFFGPGTRLTVL.